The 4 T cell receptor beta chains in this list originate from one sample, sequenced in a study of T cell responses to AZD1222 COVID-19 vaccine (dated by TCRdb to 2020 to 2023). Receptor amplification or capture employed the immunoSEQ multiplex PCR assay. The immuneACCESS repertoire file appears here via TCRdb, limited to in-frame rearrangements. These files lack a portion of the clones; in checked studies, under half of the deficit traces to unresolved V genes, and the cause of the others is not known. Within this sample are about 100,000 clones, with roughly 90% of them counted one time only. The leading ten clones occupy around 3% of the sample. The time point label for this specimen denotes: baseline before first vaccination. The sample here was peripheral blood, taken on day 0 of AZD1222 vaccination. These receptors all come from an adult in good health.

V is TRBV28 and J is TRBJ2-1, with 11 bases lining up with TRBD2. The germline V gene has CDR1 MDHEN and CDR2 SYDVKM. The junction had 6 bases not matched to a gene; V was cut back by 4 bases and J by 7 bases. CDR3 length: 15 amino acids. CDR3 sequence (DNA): TGTGCCAGCAGTTCTACGACTAGCGGGATAAATGAGCAGTTCTTC. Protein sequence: CASSSTTSGINEQFF.

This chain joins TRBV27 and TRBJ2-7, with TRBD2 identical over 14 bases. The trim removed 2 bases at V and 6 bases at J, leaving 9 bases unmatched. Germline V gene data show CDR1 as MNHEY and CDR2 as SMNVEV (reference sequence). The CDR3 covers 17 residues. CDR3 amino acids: CASSLGTSGSILSEQYF. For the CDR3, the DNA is TGTGCCAGCAGTTTAGGGACTAGCGGGAGTATTCTCTCCGAGCAGTACTTC.

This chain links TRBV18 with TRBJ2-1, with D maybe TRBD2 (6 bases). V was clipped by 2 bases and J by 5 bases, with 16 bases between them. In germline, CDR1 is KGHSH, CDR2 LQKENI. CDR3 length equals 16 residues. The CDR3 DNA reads TGTGCCAGCTCACCAGGGAGGCTAGCACGAAACAATGAGCAGTTCTTC. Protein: CASSPGRLARNNEQFF.

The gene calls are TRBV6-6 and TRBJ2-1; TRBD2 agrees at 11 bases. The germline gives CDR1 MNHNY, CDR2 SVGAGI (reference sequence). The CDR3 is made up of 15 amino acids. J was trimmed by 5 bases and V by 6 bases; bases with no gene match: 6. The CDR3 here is CASRLTSGKNNEQFF. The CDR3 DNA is TGTGCCAGCAGGCTGACTAGCGGGAAAAACAATGAGCAGTTCTTC.